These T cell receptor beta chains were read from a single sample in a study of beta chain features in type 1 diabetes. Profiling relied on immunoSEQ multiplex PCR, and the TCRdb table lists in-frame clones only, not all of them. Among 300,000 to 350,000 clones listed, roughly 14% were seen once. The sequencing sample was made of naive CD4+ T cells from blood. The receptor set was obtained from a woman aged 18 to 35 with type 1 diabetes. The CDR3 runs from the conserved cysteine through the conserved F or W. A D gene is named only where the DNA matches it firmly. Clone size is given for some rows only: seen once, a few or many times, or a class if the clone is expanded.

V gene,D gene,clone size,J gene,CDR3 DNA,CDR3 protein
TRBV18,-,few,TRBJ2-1,TGTGCCAGCGTAGGACGATTGACAGGCTACAATGAGCAGTTCTTC,CASVGRLTGYNEQFF
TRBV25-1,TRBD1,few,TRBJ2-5,TGTGCCAGCAACAGGGGTGGGAGAGAGACCCAGTACTTC,CASNRGGRETQYF
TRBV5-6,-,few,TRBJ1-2,TGTGCCAGCAGCTTGTCGGGATCCACTAACTATGGCTACACCTTC,CASSLSGSTNYGYTF
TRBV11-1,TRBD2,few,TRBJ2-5,TGTGCCAGCAGCCCAAGACTAGCGGGAGGAGGAGAGACCCAGTACTTC,CASSPRLAGGGETQYF
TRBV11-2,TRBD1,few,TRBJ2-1,TGTGCCAGCAGCTTAGGTTGGCAGGGGGTCAATGAGCAGTTCTTC,CASSLGWQGVNEQFF
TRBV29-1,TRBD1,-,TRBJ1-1,TGCAGCGTTGCTGGCGCCCTTTGGACAGGGAGTAACACTGAAGCTTTCTTT,CSVAGALWTGSNTEAFF
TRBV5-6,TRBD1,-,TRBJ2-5,TGTGCCAGCAGCTTGCTGGACAGGGCATCCCAAGAGACCCAGTACTTC,CASSLLDRASQETQYF
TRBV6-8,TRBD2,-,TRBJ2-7,TGTGCCAGCAGTTATTTCCTAGCGGGGTACGAGCAGTACTTC,CASSYFLAGYEQYF
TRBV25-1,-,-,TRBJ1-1,TGTGCCAGCAGACGAGGACAGAACACTGAAGCTTTCTTT,CASRRGQNTEAFF
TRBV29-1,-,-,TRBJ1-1,TGCAGCGTCAAAGGGGTATTAAACACTGAAGCTTTCTTT,CSVKGVLNTEAFF
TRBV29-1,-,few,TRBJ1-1,TGCAGCGTTGAAGGGGCCGTCACCGCCGCTTTCTTT,CSVEGAVTAAFF
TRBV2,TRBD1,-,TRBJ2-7,TGTGCCAGCAGTCAAGGACAGGGTGGCTACGAGCAGTACTTC,CASSQGQGGYEQYF
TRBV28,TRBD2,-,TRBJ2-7,TGTGCCAGCAAACTAGCGGGAGTTTATTACGAGCAGTACTTC,CASKLAGVYYEQYF
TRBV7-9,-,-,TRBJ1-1,TGTGCCAGCAACAATAGGCAGGCAGACACTGAAGCTTTCTTT,CASNNRQADTEAFF
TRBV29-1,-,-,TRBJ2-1,TGCAGCGTCTCTGCGGGGAGCTCCTACAATGAGCAGTTCTTC,CSVSAGSSYNEQFF
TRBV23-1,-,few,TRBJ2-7,TGCGCCAGCAGTCAACCGGCGGGGCAGGGAGCCAGTAACTCCTACGAGCAGTACTTC,CASSQPAGQGASNSYEQYF
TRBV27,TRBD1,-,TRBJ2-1,TGTGCCAGCAAAAGGGGGCTCTCCTACAATGAGCAGTTCTTC,CASKRGLSYNEQFF
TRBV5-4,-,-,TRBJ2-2,TGTGCCAGCAGCGAGAGATTCCCGGCCGGGGAGCTGTTTTTT,CASSERFPAGELFF
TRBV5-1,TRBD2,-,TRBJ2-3,TGCGCCAGCTGCAGAGCGGGAGGCGGCTCAGATACGCAGTATTTT,CASCRAGGGSDTQYF
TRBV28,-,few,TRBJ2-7,TGTGCCAGCAGCCCCCCTGGGCGCCCCTCCTACGAGCAGTACTTC,CASSPPGRPSYEQYF
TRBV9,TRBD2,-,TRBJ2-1,TGTGCCAGCAGCGTAGTCACTAGCGGGCGCGGTGAGCAGTTCTTC,CASSVVTSGRGEQFF
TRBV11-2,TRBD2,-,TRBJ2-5,TGTGCCAGCAGCGCAAGGCATCGGACTAGCGGACAAGAGACCCAGTACTTC,CASSARHRTSGQETQYF
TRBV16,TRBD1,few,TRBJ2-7,TGTGCCAGCAGCCAATCACAGGGGGCAACCTACGAGCAGTACTTC,CASSQSQGATYEQYF
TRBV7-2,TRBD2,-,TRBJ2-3,TGTGCCAGCAGCTTCATGCGTGGGAGGGGCTGGGTAGATACGCAGTATTTT,CASSFMRGRGWVDTQYF
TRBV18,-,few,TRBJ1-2,TGTGCCAGCTCACCACTGACAGAACCTTATGGCTACACCTTC,CASSPLTEPYGYTF
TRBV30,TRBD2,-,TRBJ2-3,TGTGCCTGGAGTTTACTAGCGAGCGCAGATACGCAGTATTTT,CAWSLLASADTQYF
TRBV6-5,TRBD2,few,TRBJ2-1,TGTGCCAGCACACGACTAGCGGGAGACTTTAATGAGCAGTTCTTC,CASTRLAGDFNEQFF
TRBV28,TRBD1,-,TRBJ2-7,TGTGCCAGCAGCCGGGGGGGGACAGGGGGATACGAGCAGTACTTC,CASSRGGTGGYEQYF
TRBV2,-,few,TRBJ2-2,TGTGCCAGCAGTGGATTGGGGCGGAACACCGGGGAGCTGTTTTTT,CASSGLGRNTGELFF
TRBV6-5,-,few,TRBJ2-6,TGTGCCAGCACCCACAGGAGCTCTGGGGCCAACGTCCTGACTTTC,CASTHRSSGANVLTF
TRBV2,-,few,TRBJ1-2,TGTGCCAGCAGCCCCTCCACGGTAAACTATGGCTACACCTTC,CASSPSTVNYGYTF
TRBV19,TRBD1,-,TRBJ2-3,TGTGCCAGTAGTGGGGACAGGACAACAGATACGCAGTATTTT,CASSGDRTTDTQYF
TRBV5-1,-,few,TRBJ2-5,TGCGCCAGCAGCTTAGGACTGGGAGAAGAGACCCAGTACTTC,CASSLGLGEETQYF
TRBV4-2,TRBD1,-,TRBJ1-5,TGTGCCAGCAGCCTCAACCTCCAGGGGGCCTTGGGCAATCAGCCCCAGCATTTT,CASSLNLQGALGNQPQHF
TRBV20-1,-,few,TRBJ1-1,TGCAGTGCTAAGTCAGGGATGGCTTTCTTT,CSAKSGMAFF
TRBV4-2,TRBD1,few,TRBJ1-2,TGTGCCAGCAGTCCCGGGACAGGCCCTTTGAACTATGGCTACACCTTC,CASSPGTGPLNYGYTF
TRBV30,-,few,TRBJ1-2,TGTGCCTGGAGTGACAGCACCTATGGCTACACCTTC,CAWSDSTYGYTF
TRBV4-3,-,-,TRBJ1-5,TGCGCCAGCAGCCAACTACAGGTCGATCAGCCCCAGCATTTT,CASSQLQVDQPQHF
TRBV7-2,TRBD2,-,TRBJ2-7,TGTGCCAGCAGCCTCCCGGCTCGCGGGAGGGTTCCTTTATACGAGCAGTACTTC,CASSLPARGRVPLYEQYF
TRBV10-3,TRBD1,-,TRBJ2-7,TGTGCCATCAGTGTCCAGGGGGCAGGGGAGCAGTACTTC,CAISVQGAGEQYF
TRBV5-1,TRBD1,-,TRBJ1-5,TGCGCCAGCAGCCCGGGACAGTTCAATCAGCCCCAGCATTTT,CASSPGQFNQPQHF
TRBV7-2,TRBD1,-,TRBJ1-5,TGTGCCAGCAGCCTCAGGGGCAGGGGGGCCCAGCATTTT,CASSLRGRGAQHF
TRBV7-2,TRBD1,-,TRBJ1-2,TGTGCCAGCAGCTTAGCTGACAGGGTGGGTGGCTACACCTTC,CASSLADRVGGYTF
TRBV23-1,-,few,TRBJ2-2,TGCGCCAGCAGACTCACCGCACGGGGCACCGGGGAGCTGTTTTTT,CASRLTARGTGELFF
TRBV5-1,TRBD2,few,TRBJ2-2,TGCGCCAGCAGCTTGATAGTAGCGGGTAACACCGGGGAGCTGTTTTTT,CASSLIVAGNTGELFF
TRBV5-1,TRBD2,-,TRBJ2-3,TGCGCCAGCAGCTTGGAGCGGGAGAGGGATACGCAGTATTTT,CASSLERERDTQYF
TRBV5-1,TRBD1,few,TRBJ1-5,TGCGCCAGCAGCACACAGGGGGCCGCTAATCAGCCCCAGCATTTT,CASSTQGAANQPQHF
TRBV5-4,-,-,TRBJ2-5,TGTGCCAGCAGCTTGCCTCATCAGGAGACCCAGTACTTC,CASSLPHQETQYF
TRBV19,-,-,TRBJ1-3,TGTGCCACCCGAGTGAACTCCCAACCTGGAAACACCATATATTTT,CATRVNSQPGNTIYF
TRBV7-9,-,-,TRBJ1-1,TGTGCCAGCAGCCCTCCATCACAGGGTTGGAGAGCTTTCTTT,CASSPPSQGWRAFF
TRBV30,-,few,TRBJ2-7,TGTGCCTGGAGTAGCAGGGGCAGGACCTACGAGCAGTACTTC,CAWSSRGRTYEQYF
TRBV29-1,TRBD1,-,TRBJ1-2,TGCAGCGTTGACTTGAAACGGGACAGCGGCTACACCTTC,CSVDLKRDSGYTF
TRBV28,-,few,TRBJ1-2,TGTGCCAGCAGTTTAGGGGGCGCCCTCGGTGGCTACACCTTC,CASSLGGALGGYTF
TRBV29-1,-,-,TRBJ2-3,TGCAGCGTTGTATGGCATAGCACAGATACGCAGTATTTT,CSVVWHSTDTQYF
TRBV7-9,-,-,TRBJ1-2,TGTGCCAGCAGCCCCTCGCTCGGGCCTCTCGGGGGGAATGGCTACACCTTC,CASSPSLGPLGGNGYTF
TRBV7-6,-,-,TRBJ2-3,TGTGCCAGCAGCCTTCGGACTAGGGGGGGAGATACGCAGTATTTT,CASSLRTRGGDTQYF
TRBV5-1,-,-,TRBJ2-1,TGCGCCAGCATGTCAGGACAGCTTGTTAATGAGCAGTTCTTC,CASMSGQLVNEQFF
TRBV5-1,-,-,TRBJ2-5,TGCGCCAGCAGCTTGGCACAATGGCTGGAGACCCAGTACTTC,CASSLAQWLETQYF
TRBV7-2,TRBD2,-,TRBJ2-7,TGTGCCAGCAGCTTGAGCGGGAGGGCCTCCTACGAGCAGTACTTC,CASSLSGRASYEQYF
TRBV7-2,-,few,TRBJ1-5,TGTGCCAGCAGCTTAGTCTTAGGGGTTATTGGGCCCCAGCATTTT,CASSLVLGVIGPQHF